These 8 T cell receptor beta chains were sequenced from one sample in a study of cytomegalovirus exposure and HLA in healthy donors. TCRdb keeps only in-frame clones here, not all; method: immunoSEQ multiplex PCR. The table includes approximately 120,000 clones, roughly 86% detected once. The source material was PBMCs. Every receptor here comes from a woman under 30 in good health and CMV-seronegative.

The chain carries TRBV27 and TRBJ2-4, with 8 bases aligning to TRBD2. Per the germline V gene, CDR1 is MNHEY and CDR2 is SMNVEV (reference sequence). The CDR3 has 16 residues. The V gene end was trimmed by 2 bases and the J gene end by 2 bases; junction bases not matched to a gene: 5. This CDR3 is CASSLGSGSPKNIQYF. CDR3 DNA: TGTGCCAGCAGTTTAGGAAGCGGGAGTCCCAAAAACATTCAGTACTTC.

The J gene is TRBJ2-7, the V gene TRBV30; 9 bases match TRBD1. The CDR3 length is 14 residues. Germline loops: CDR1 GTSNPN, CDR2 SVGIG (reference sequence). V lost 3 bases, J lost 3 bases, and 6 bases stayed unmatched. The CDR3 loop is CAWSGDRAGYEQYF. The CDR3 nucleotides read TGTGCCTGGAGCGGGGACAGGGCGGGCTACGAGCAGTACTTC.

A single count supports this clone. The J gene is TRBJ1-2, the V gene TRBV29-1; TRBD1 might be the D (5 bases). Trimming pared 2 bases from V and 4 bases from J, leaving 11 bases between. Per germline, CDR1 SQVTM and CDR2 ANQGSEA. The CDR3 runs 13 residues. CDR3 loop: CSVEWGLSYGYTF. The CDR3 DNA reads TGCAGCGTTGAATGGGGACTATCCTATGGCTACACCTTC.

The rearrangement uses TRBV15 and TRBJ2-5; 7 positions match TRBD1. Germline loops: CDR1 LNHNV, CDR2 YYDKDF (reference sequence). The CDR3 consists of 13 residues. V shed 5 bases and J 5 bases; nucleotides not matched to a gene: 5. The CDR3 region has the DNA TGTGCCACCAGCGAACAGGGGTGGGAGACCCAGTACTTC. This encodes CATSEQGWETQYF. The full variable domain, with the rest looked up from reference TRBV15 and TRBJ2-5, is DAMVIQNPRYQVTQFGKPVTLSCSQTLNHNVMYWYQQKSSQAPKLLFHYYDKDFNNEADTPDNFQSRRPNTSFCFLDIRSPGLGDTAMYLCATSEQGWETQYFGPGTRLLVL.

J is TRBJ2-7 and V is TRBV4-3, with D possibly being TRBD2 (6 bases). The CDR3 has 14 amino acids. The germline V and J ends were trimmed by 1 base and 5 bases, with 12 bases remaining between them. CDR1 is LGHNA, CDR2 YSLEER, per germline. The CDR3: CASSQVEGSNEQYF. CDR3 DNA: TGCGCCAGCAGCCAAGTGGAGGGGTCCAACGAGCAGTACTTC.

This chain joins TRBV9 and TRBJ1-1; no clear D. V dropped 1 base and J dropped 3 bases, with 22 bases sitting between them. The CDR3 covers 18 residues. Germline assignment: CDR1 SGDLS and CDR2 YYNGEE. CDR3 coding DNA: TGTGCCAGCAGCGTAAGTGGCGGCTTGTTGGGTTTACACACTGAAGCTTTCTTT. Translating it yields CASSVSGGLLGLHTEAFF.

The chain combines TRBV10-3 with TRBJ2-5, with 9 bases identical to TRBD2. Germline CDR1 is ENHRY and CDR2 is SYGVKD. This CDR3 has 12 amino acids. Trimming cost V 11 bases and J 5 bases; bases outside gene matches: 6. The CDR3 DNA sequence: TGTGCCTCCAGCGGGGGGAAGGAGACCCAGTACTTC. This encodes CASSGGKETQYF.

CDR3 residues: CASRATGWYYGYTF. The CDR3, as DNA: TGTGCCAGCAGGGCGACAGGGTGGTACTATGGCTACACCTTC. V gene TRBV27 combines with J gene TRBJ1-2, with 7 bases aligning to TRBD1. The germline V gene has CDR1 MNHEY and CDR2 SMNVEV (reference sequence). V shed 6 bases and J 3 bases; nucleotides not matched to a gene: 7. CDR3 length: 14 amino acids.